Given below is one T cell receptor beta chain in context. The antigen remains unidentified. The data stem from a study of T cell responses to AZD1222 COVID-19 vaccine. Background on the study: Second-dose intervals of approximately 4 or approximately 12 weeks were pooled.

The study's findings and limits: Sampled repertoires all dated from after the peak T cell response. White British donors predominated, females outnumbered males, and clonal diversity was possibly underestimated.

Some clones are missing from TCRdb's copy, which holds only in-frame ones; the method was immunoSEQ multiplex PCR. The sample contains about 110,000 clones, just under 95% of which appear only once. V shed 9 bases and J 9 bases; nucleotides not matched to a gene: 8. The CDR3 extends over 12 amino acids. Source: peripheral blood, taken on day 0 of AZD1222 vaccination. The receptor was isolated from an adult in good health. V gene TRBV12-3 or TRBV12-4 combines with J gene TRBJ2-1; 7 nucleotides line up with TRBD2. The CDR3 DNA follows: TGTGCCAGTCAAGGGACTAATGGTGAGCAGTTCTTC. Translated, it gives CASQGTNGEQFF.